The rows below give T cell receptor beta chains drawn from one sample of a study of OX40 agonist ivuxolimab in advanced cancers. Method: immunoSEQ multiplex PCR; TCRdb's copy keeps in-frame clones and lacks some. The sample shows under 60,000 clones, over 80% of them seen only once. The starting material was CD4+ or CD8+ T cells sorted from blood, obtained in a trial of the OX40 agonist ivuxolimab. The receptors were sampled from an adult with an advanced solid tumor such as melanoma, head and neck, liver or kidney cancer. Both conserved end residues are part of each CDR3. The D gene is left open where the match is weak. Size values are once, few and many counts, or a class for expanded clones, and some rows have none.

d_gene: TRBD2
abundance: -
v_gene: TRBV7-2
j_gene: TRBJ2-3
CDR3nt: TGTGCCAGCAGTCCAACCCGTAGGTATGGCGGGAGGAGCACAGATACGCAGTATTTT
CDR3aa: CASSPTRRYGGRSTDTQYF

d_gene: -
abundance: -
v_gene: TRBV28
j_gene: TRBJ1-2
CDR3nt: TGTGCCAGCGGGTTATATGGCTACACCTTC
CDR3aa: CASGLYGYTF

d_gene: TRBD1
abundance: -
v_gene: TRBV29-1
j_gene: TRBJ2-5
CDR3nt: TGCAGCGTTGGAGTCTGGGACAGGGGGTCAGAGACCCAGTACTTC
CDR3aa: CSVGVWDRGSETQYF

d_gene: TRBD1
abundance: -
v_gene: TRBV28
j_gene: TRBJ2-3
CDR3nt: TGTGCCAGCAGTTCCCCGAGGGGGCGAGACACAGATACGCAGTATTTT
CDR3aa: CASSSPRGRDTDTQYF

d_gene: TRBD1
abundance: -
v_gene: TRBV9
j_gene: TRBJ1-4
CDR3nt: TGTGCCAGCAGCGCCGGGACAGCCTTGACTAATGAAAAACTGTTTTTT
CDR3aa: CASSAGTALTNEKLFF

d_gene: -
abundance: -
v_gene: TRBV9
j_gene: TRBJ1-3
CDR3nt: TGTGCCAGCAGCCCCCAGGGTGGAAACACCATATATTTT
CDR3aa: CASSPQGGNTIYF

d_gene: -
abundance: -
v_gene: TRBV4-3
j_gene: TRBJ1-5
CDR3nt: TGCGCCAGCAGCCAAGATCAGGGACAGCCCCAGCATTTT
CDR3aa: CASSQDQGQPQHF

d_gene: TRBD2
abundance: -
v_gene: TRBV7-3
j_gene: TRBJ2-3
CDR3nt: TGTGCCAGCAGCTTAGGGGCTAGCGGGGGCACAGATACGCAGTATTTT
CDR3aa: CASSLGASGGTDTQYF

d_gene: TRBD1
abundance: -
v_gene: TRBV11-3
j_gene: TRBJ2-1
CDR3nt: TGTGCCAGCAGCTCGGACAGGGCGGGATACAATGAGCAGTTCTTC
CDR3aa: CASSSDRAGYNEQFF

d_gene: TRBD1
abundance: -
v_gene: TRBV19
j_gene: TRBJ1-5
CDR3nt: TGTGCCAGTCAGCCCCAAACAGGGGTGCGCAATCAGCCCCAGCATTTT
CDR3aa: CASQPQTGVRNQPQHF

d_gene: TRBD2
abundance: -
v_gene: TRBV30
j_gene: TRBJ2-2
CDR3nt: TGTGCCTGGACCCTACTCTCGGGGGGGGACTATAACACCGGGGAGCTGTTTTTT
CDR3aa: CAWTLLSGGDYNTGELFF

d_gene: -
abundance: -
v_gene: TRBV7-9
j_gene: TRBJ1-5
CDR3nt: TGTGCCAGCAGCTTAGAAAGACAGGGCAATCAGCCCCAGCATTTT
CDR3aa: CASSLERQGNQPQHF

d_gene: -
abundance: once
v_gene: TRBV25-1
j_gene: TRBJ1-1
CDR3nt: TGTGCCAGCAGTTACGGGACGACTGAAGCTTTCTTT
CDR3aa: CASSYGTTEAFF

d_gene: TRBD2
abundance: -
v_gene: TRBV5-1
j_gene: TRBJ2-2
CDR3nt: TGCGCCAGCAGGACCGGGACTAGGATGAACACCGGGGAGCTGTTTTTT
CDR3aa: CASRTGTRMNTGELFF

d_gene: TRBD2
abundance: -
v_gene: TRBV19
j_gene: TRBJ2-2
CDR3nt: TGTGCCAGAGCCCTGGGAGGGCCATGCACCGGGGAGCTGTTTTTT
CDR3aa: CARALGGPCTGELFF

d_gene: -
abundance: few
v_gene: TRBV19
j_gene: TRBJ2-5
CDR3nt: TGTGCCAGTAGTACTAGGACTCCGACCGGCGAGACCCAGTACTTC
CDR3aa: CASSTRTPTGETQYF

d_gene: -
abundance: -
v_gene: TRBV7-2
j_gene: TRBJ1-5
CDR3nt: TGTGCCAGCAGCTTTACGGGGAGCAATCAGCCCCAGCATTTT
CDR3aa: CASSFTGSNQPQHF

d_gene: -
abundance: -
v_gene: TRBV6-1
j_gene: TRBJ1-2
CDR3nt: TGTGCCAGCAGTGGGGGGATCAACTATGGCTACACCTTC
CDR3aa: CASSGGINYGYTF

d_gene: -
abundance: -
v_gene: TRBV7-9
j_gene: TRBJ2-3
CDR3nt: TGTGCCAGCAACATTGCGGGAAGAGGGCTCCCAGATACGCAGTATTTT
CDR3aa: CASNIAGRGLPDTQYF

d_gene: TRBD1
abundance: -
v_gene: TRBV4-1
j_gene: TRBJ2-3
CDR3nt: TGCGCCAGCACCACAGGGGGCCCTAGCACAGATACGCAGTATTTT
CDR3aa: CASTTGGPSTDTQYF

d_gene: TRBD1
abundance: -
v_gene: TRBV9
j_gene: TRBJ2-3
CDR3nt: TGTGCCAGCAGCGCTACAACAGGGGGCAAAGCAGATACGCAGTATTTT
CDR3aa: CASSATTGGKADTQYF

d_gene: TRBD2
abundance: once
v_gene: TRBV10-2
j_gene: TRBJ2-5
CDR3nt: TGCGCCAGCAGTGCGACTAGCGGGGGGGCCTTGGGGCTGGCCCAGTACTTC
CDR3aa: CASSATSGGALGLAQYF

d_gene: -
abundance: -
v_gene: TRBV18
j_gene: TRBJ1-1
CDR3nt: TGTGCCAGCTCACCAAGGGGGTTGTTAGCTGAAGCTTTCTTT
CDR3aa: CASSPRGLLAEAFF

d_gene: TRBD2
abundance: once
v_gene: TRBV7-3
j_gene: TRBJ2-2
CDR3nt: TGTGCCAGCAGCTTACGGGAGGGATCGAACACCGGGGAGCTGTTTTTT
CDR3aa: CASSLREGSNTGELFF

d_gene: TRBD2
abundance: -
v_gene: TRBV18
j_gene: TRBJ2-7
CDR3nt: TGTGCCAGCTCACCACGACTAGCGGGAGGGACCTACGAGCAGTACTTC
CDR3aa: CASSPRLAGGTYEQYF

d_gene: -
abundance: -
v_gene: TRBV19
j_gene: TRBJ2-4
CDR3nt: TGTGCCAGTACCACAACCCTAGGGCGGAGAATTCAGTACTTC
CDR3aa: CASTTTLGRRIQYF

d_gene: -
abundance: -
v_gene: TRBV30
j_gene: TRBJ1-6
CDR3nt: TGTGCCTGGAGCCCTCCCCGGGCGAGAGGTTCACCCCTCCACTTT
CDR3aa: CAWSPPRARGSPLHF

d_gene: -
abundance: -
v_gene: TRBV6-6
j_gene: TRBJ1-3
CDR3nt: TGTGCCAGCAGTTACGGCGGGGACTCGGGAAACACCATATATTTT
CDR3aa: CASSYGGDSGNTIYF

d_gene: TRBD2
abundance: -
v_gene: TRBV27
j_gene: TRBJ2-1
CDR3nt: TGTGCCAGCAGTTCACGGGGACTAGCGGGGTCACATGACACCTACAATGAGCAGTTCTTC
CDR3aa: CASSSRGLAGSHDTYNEQFF